One and the same sample provided the 25 T cell receptor beta chains below, sequenced in a study of T cell responses to AZD1222 COVID-19 vaccine. Libraries were prepared by immunoSEQ multiplex PCR; TCRdb keeps only in-frame clonotypes and omits some of them. The repertoire holds roughly 84,000 clones, with 70% to 90% as singletons. The source was peripheral blood, collected on day 0 of AZD1222 vaccination. These receptors were obtained from an adult in good health.

CDR3 sequence (DNA): TGTGCTAGTGGTTTGGTGCTGGTAGGCGGGTTGAACACTGAAGCTTTCTTT. Translated, it gives CASGLVLVGGLNTEAFF. This chain connects TRBV12-5 to TRBJ1-1; no definite D call. Trimming took 0 bases from V and 0 from J, leaving 14 bases between them. Germline V gene sequence: CDR1 LGHNT, CDR2 FRNRAP. This CDR3 spans 17 amino acids.

V and J are TRBV27 and TRBJ2-7; 7 bases align to TRBD1. Germline values: CDR1 MNHEY, CDR2 SMNVEV (reference sequence). The length of the CDR3 is 15 residues. Germline trimming cut 6 bases from V and 0 bases from J; bases unmatched to any gene: 8. The CDR3 is CASRTGTANSYEQYF. The CDR3 bases are TGTGCCAGCAGAACCGGGACAGCCAACTCCTACGAGCAGTACTTC.

The CDR3 is CASRVDTSRNTIYF. The CDR3 nucleotides read TGTGCCAGCAGGGTTGACACCAGCAGAAACACCATATATTTT. This chain links TRBV6-5 with TRBJ1-3; D gene unclear. Per the germline V gene, CDR1 is MNHEY and CDR2 is SVGAGI. CDR3 size: 14 residues. V was pared by 6 bases and J by 5 bases, with 14 bases between.

The CDR3 sequence: CASSHRGKGLAGNNEQFF. CDR3 bases: TGTGCCAGCAGTCACAGGGGCAAGGGACTAGCGGGAAACAATGAGCAGTTCTTC. The rearrangement links TRBV7-9 to TRBJ2-1; the match to TRBD2 covers 13 bases. The ends lost 6 bases at V and 5 bases at J; junction bases unmatched: 13. The CDR3 is made up of 18 amino acids. Germline assignment: CDR1 SEHNR and CDR2 FQNEAQ (reference sequence).

The chain's CDR3 is CASSDLGGTPCSPLHF. In nucleotides, the CDR3 is TGCGCCAGCAGTGACCTCGGAGGGACTCCTTGTTCACCCCTCCACTTT. The chain recombines TRBV10-1 with TRBJ1-6, with D perhaps matching TRBD1 (5 bases). There are 16 residues in the CDR3. Germline V lookup: CDR1 WNHNN, CDR2 SYGVQD (reference sequence). Trimming took off 3 bases at V and 9 bases at J, with 18 bases between the two ends.

This chain joins TRBV5-1 and TRBJ1-2; 8 bases are a match to TRBD1. The CDR3 covers 14 residues. Looked up from germline, CDR1 is SGHRS and CDR2 is YFSETQ. The V gene end was trimmed by 6 bases and the J gene end by 3 bases; junction bases not matched to a gene: 7. The CDR3 sequence is CASMRTGSDYGYTF. The CDR3 nucleotides read TGCGCCAGCATGAGGACAGGGTCAGACTATGGCTACACCTTC.

The gene calls are TRBV14 and TRBJ2-2, with 7 bases fitting TRBD1. This CDR3 contains 14 residues. Per the germline V gene, CDR1 is SGHDN and CDR2 is FVKESK. V lost 6 bases to trimming and J lost 6 bases; unmatched junction nucleotides: 7. This chain's CDR3 is CASRPLTGAGELFF. DNA for the CDR3: TGTGCCAGCAGGCCATTAACAGGGGCCGGGGAGCTGTTTTTT.

This chain joins TRBV28 and TRBJ2-5, with unresolved D. The CDR3 has 11 amino acids. The germline gives CDR1 MDHEN, CDR2 SYDVKM. Trimming removed 3 bases from V and 9 bases from J, with 8 bases in between. CDR3 sequence: CASSFRSAQYF. The CDR3 nucleotides read TGTGCCAGCAGTTTCAGAAGCGCCCAGTACTTC.

The chain recombines TRBV6-5 with TRBJ1-4; TRBD1 might be the D (6 bases). The CDR3 extends over 14 amino acids. Trimming cost V 8 bases and J 7 bases, with 17 bases left between them. CDR1 MNHEY and CDR2 SVGAGI come from the germline V gene. CDR3 sequence reads: CASRWGGGGEKLFF. CDR3 in DNA: TGTGCCAGCCGTTGGGGGGGCGGCGGTGAAAAACTGTTTTTT.

This clone came up once. This rearrangement joins TRBV10-1 to TRBJ2-2; 8 nucleotides match TRBD1. CDR3 length: 14 amino acids. With 6 bases clipped from V and 4 bases from J, the junction kept 4 bases outside the gene matches. Germline V gives CDR1 WNHNN, CDR2 SYGVQD (reference sequence). CDR3 region: CASSDRGGTGELFF. The CDR3 nucleotides are TGCGCCAGCAGCGACAGGGGAGGCACCGGGGAGCTGTTTTTT.

This chain links TRBV30 with TRBJ2-2; D is ambiguous. Germline V gene data show CDR1 as GTSNPN and CDR2 as SVGIG (reference sequence). V was clipped by 1 base and J by 3 bases, with 6 bases between them. This CDR3 comprises 13 residues. CDR3 residues: CAWSARYTGELFF. For the CDR3, the DNA is TGTGCCTGGAGTGCTCGATACACCGGGGAGCTGTTTTTT.

This clone has just a few counts. This sequence joins TRBV4-2 and TRBJ2-6, with a tentative D call TRBD1 (6 bases). Per the germline V gene, CDR1 is LGHNA and CDR2 is YNFKEQ. Trimming stripped 0 bases from V and 2 bases from J, with 8 bases between. The CDR3 contains 16 residues. The CDR3 loop reads CASSQDGGAGANVLTF. Here the CDR3 DNA reads TGTGCCAGCAGCCAAGATGGGGGCGCTGGGGCCAACGTCCTGACTTTC.

The chain is built from TRBV12-3 or TRBV12-4 and TRBJ1-5, with D possibly TRBD1 on 5 matching bases. V gave up 5 bases and J gave up 6 bases, with 11 bases separating them. The CDR3 has 13 residues. The CDR3 is CASSPGGSQPQHF. As DNA, the CDR3 is TGTGCCAGCAGTCCGGGGGGAAGTCAGCCCCAGCATTTT.

This clone was detected only a few times. This chain joins TRBV6-2 or TRBV6-3 and TRBJ1-2; D remains ambiguous. Trimming stripped 6 bases from V and 3 bases from J, with 11 bases between. The germline V gene encodes CDR1 MNHEY and CDR2 SVGEGT. The CDR3 runs to 13 residues. The CDR3 bases are TGTGCCAGCAGCTCTGACCGTGACTATGGCTACACCTTC. Residues: CASSSDRDYGYTF.

This clone was recorded a few times. J is TRBJ2-1 and V is TRBV2; no reliable D call. Trimming shortened V by 6 bases and J by 0 bases, and 15 bases separated the two germline ends. Germline assignment: CDR1 SNHLY and CDR2 FYNNEI. The CDR3 contains 16 residues. The CDR3 DNA follows: TGTGCCAGCAGAGTTTCTCCTAGGATCTCCTACAATGAGCAGTTCTTC. Translating gives CASRVSPRISYNEQFF.

In its sample, this clone was seen once. The chain couples TRBV7-8 to TRBJ1-2; D is possibly TRBD1 (5 bases). Trimming shortened V by 1 base and J by 1 base, and 10 bases separated the two germline ends. Germline V gene data show CDR1 as SGHVS and CDR2 as FQNEAQ. The CDR3 runs 15 residues. CDR3 protein: CASSLVRDSNYGYTF. CDR3 DNA sequence: TGTGCCAGCAGCTTAGTTCGCGACAGTAACTATGGCTACACCTTC.

The chain combines TRBV19 with TRBJ1-1, with D perhaps TRBD1 (6 bases). Deletions cut 4 bases from V and 0 bases from J, with 15 bases between. Germline V gives CDR1 LNHDA, CDR2 SQIVND (reference sequence). The CDR3 spans 16 residues. CDR3 sequence (DNA): TGTGCCAGTAGTAGCCGACAGGTGGTCATGAACACTGAAGCTTTCTTT. Translating gives CASSSRQVVMNTEAFF.

The chain carries TRBV18 and TRBJ2-2; unclear D gene. Germline CDR1 reads KGHSH; CDR2 reads LQKENI. V lost 0 bases and J 5 bases, leaving 13 bases between the germline ends. This CDR3 comprises 16 residues. The DNA for the CDR3 is TGTGCCAGCTCACCACCGGTGGCCCCCAAGACCGGGGAGCTGTTTTTT. Amino acids: CASSPPVAPKTGELFF.

The rearrangement links TRBV19 to TRBJ1-1; D call uncertain. V gave up 9 bases and J gave up 1 base, with 21 bases separating them. CDR3 length: 16 residues. Germline CDR1 and CDR2: LNHDA and SQIVND (reference sequence). CDR3 sequence (DNA): TGTGCCAGCAGCATAGGTAACATCTGGGGGAACACTGAAGCTTTCTTT. Translated, it gives CASSIGNIWGNTEAFF.

V gene TRBV3-1 (or the pseudogene TRBV3-2) combines with J gene TRBJ2-7; D possibly uses TRBD1 or TRBD2 (6 bases each). The CDR3 totals 16 residues. Germline V lookup: CDR1 LGHDT, CDR2 YNNKEL (reference sequence). V lost 7 bases, J lost 2 bases, and 21 bases lay in between. The CDR3 nucleotides are TGTGCCAGCACCCTATCGGGGGCAGGCGGTACCTACGAGCAGTACTTC. Protein sequence: CASTLSGAGGTYEQYF.

This clone was counted once. One end of the junction fails to match germline, which may point to a read error. V gene TRBV6-5 combines with J gene TRBJ2-2; 7 bases map to TRBD1. The CDR3 contains 14 residues. Germline V gives CDR1 MNHEY, CDR2 SVGAGI. CDR3 DNA sequence: TGTGCCAGCAAGCAACAGGGGAAGGACCGGGGAGCTGTTTTT. Its protein is CASKQQGKDRGAVF.

The rearrangement links TRBV4-3 to TRBJ1-1; TRBD1 matches 7 bases. With V trimmed by 0 bases and J by 3 bases, 4 bases remained unmatched. CDR1 and CDR2 from the germline V gene are LGHNA and YSLEER. This CDR3 comprises 15 residues. The CDR3 protein is CASSQEPRGDTEAFF. The CDR3 nucleotides are TGCGCCAGCAGCCAAGAGCCCAGGGGGGACACTGAAGCTTTCTTT.

The chain employs TRBV29-1 and TRBJ2-5; tentatively, D is TRBD2 (5 bases). The germline gives CDR1 SQVTM, CDR2 ANQGSEA. V dropped 4 bases and J dropped 7 bases, with 16 bases sitting between them. This CDR3 has 13 amino acids. The CDR3 here is CSVAHDYEATQYF. CDR3 nucleotides: TGCAGCGTTGCCCACGACTACGAAGCGACCCAGTACTTC. The full variable domain, its missing parts supplied by reference TRBV29-1 and TRBJ2-5, is SAVISQKPSRDICQRGTSLTIQCQVDSQVTMMFWYRQQPGQSLTLIATANQGSEATYESGFVIDKFPISRPNLTFSTLTVSNMSPEDSSIYLCSVAHDYEATQYFGPGTRLLVL.

This chain joins TRBV7-2 and TRBJ2-7, with D tentatively TRBD1 or TRBD2 (6 bases each). V lost 4 bases and J 4 bases, leaving 17 bases between the germline ends. CDR3 length equals 15 residues. Per the germline V gene, CDR1 is SGHTA and CDR2 is FQGNSA. Here the CDR3 reads CASSSAARGGYEQYF. The CDR3 region has the DNA TGTGCCAGCAGCTCGGCGGCTCGAGGGGGGTACGAGCAGTACTTC.

V gene TRBV7-9 combines with J gene TRBJ2-7; 9 nucleotides agree with TRBD1. Per the germline V gene, CDR1 is SEHNR and CDR2 is FQNEAQ (reference sequence). The CDR3 is made up of 13 amino acids. The J segment lost 4 bases and the V segment lost 5 bases, leaving 3 bases of the junction unmatched. CDR3 sequence reads: CASSRGQGYEQYF. In DNA form, the CDR3 reads TGTGCCAGCAGCCGTGGACAGGGGTACGAGCAGTACTTC.